This passage covers 4 T cell receptor beta chains from one sample sequenced in a study of CD8 T cells in ankylosing spondylitis. Points from the study as a whole: Ankylosing spondylitis blood appeared to carry a characteristic TCR beta motif of fewer than 10 highly homologous variants.

TCRdb re-analysed the 5' RACE reads in MiXCR, keeping a single row per CDR3 protein. The repertoire holds approximately 520,000 distinct CDR3 sequences, with 5.3% as singletons. These receptors have no known antigen. The sequencing sample was made of blood, either unsorted or a sorted T cell fraction (not recorded which). The receptors shown here come from a male donor with ankylosing spondylitis.

This clonotype was counted at least ten times. The chain uses TRBV27 and TRBJ1-1; 9 positions match TRBD1. Germline CDR1 is MNHEY and CDR2 is SMNVEV (reference sequence). This CDR3 has 14 amino acids. Trimming at V came to 1 base and at J to 10 bases, leaving 7 bases not matched to a gene. CDR3 in amino acids: CASSLYGGQGGAFF. DNA of the CDR3: TGTGCCAGCAGTTTATATGGGGGACAGGGTGGAGCTTTCTTT.

This clonotype was seen repeatedly, ten times or more. V usage is TRBV20-1 and J usage is TRBJ1-2; D is uncertain. The CDR3 totals 13 residues. CDR1 DFQATT and CDR2 SNEGSKA come from the germline V gene (reference sequence). Between the trimmed V and J ends, which lost 4 bases and 0 bases, there was a span of 9 bases. As DNA, the CDR3 is TGCAGTGCTACTGGGCCTCCTAACTATGGCTACACCTTC. Amino acid sequence: CSATGPPNYGYTF.

This clonotype was picked up many times. The gene calls are TRBV9 and TRBJ2-7; D may match TRBD1 or TRBD2 (5 bases each). The V end was cut by 0 bases, the J end by 3 bases, with 16 bases between. The CDR3 has 16 residues. Germline CDR1 and CDR2: SGDLS and YYNGEE. Here the CDR3 DNA reads TGTGCCAGCAGCGTAGGCCCCGAGGGGCAGGGCTACGAGCAGTACTTC. This encodes CASSVGPEGQGYEQYF.

The count of this clonotype is one. The V call is TRBV6-1, the J call TRBJ2-1; D remains ambiguous. Germline V gene data show CDR1 as MNHNS and CDR2 as SASEGT. Trimming shortened V by 3 bases and J by 4 bases, and 7 bases separated the two germline ends. The CDR3 spans 13 residues. The chain's CDR3 is CASSDGLYNEQFF. The CDR3 region has the DNA TGTGCCAGCAGTGACGGTTTGTACAATGAGCAGTTCTTC.